The source of this T cell receptor (beta chain) is a study of cytomegalovirus exposure and HLA in healthy donors. Study information: Among around 180 million T cells, an earlier analysis found approximately 110 million unique TCR beta sequences. Study-wide results and caveats: It is likely that the observed cluster of highly shared sequence variants was a sequencing artifact. There were a few CMV-associated chains whose specificity for CMV antigens was confirmed in vitro.

There are 17 residues in the CDR3. Trimming cost V 4 bases and J 1 base; bases outside gene matches: 10. Germline V lookup: CDR1 MNHNS, CDR2 SASEGT. A remark on this clone: Its antigen is unidentified.

Use of 60 Vbeta and 13 Jbeta primers characterized the PCR. Using immunoSEQ multiplex PCR, the repertoire was profiled, and TCRdb retains in-frame clones only, with some absent. The sample carries about 37,000 clones, roughly 81% recorded once. The sequenced material came from PBMCs. The chain combines TRBV6-1 with TRBJ2-7; TRBD2 matches 10 bases. The TCR originated in a woman between 35 and 50 years old in good health and CMV-seronegative. In DNA form, the CDR3 reads TGTGCCAGCAGTGTAGGGACTAGCGCCCTCCCATCCTACGAGCAGTACTTC. It encodes CASSVGTSALPSYEQYF.